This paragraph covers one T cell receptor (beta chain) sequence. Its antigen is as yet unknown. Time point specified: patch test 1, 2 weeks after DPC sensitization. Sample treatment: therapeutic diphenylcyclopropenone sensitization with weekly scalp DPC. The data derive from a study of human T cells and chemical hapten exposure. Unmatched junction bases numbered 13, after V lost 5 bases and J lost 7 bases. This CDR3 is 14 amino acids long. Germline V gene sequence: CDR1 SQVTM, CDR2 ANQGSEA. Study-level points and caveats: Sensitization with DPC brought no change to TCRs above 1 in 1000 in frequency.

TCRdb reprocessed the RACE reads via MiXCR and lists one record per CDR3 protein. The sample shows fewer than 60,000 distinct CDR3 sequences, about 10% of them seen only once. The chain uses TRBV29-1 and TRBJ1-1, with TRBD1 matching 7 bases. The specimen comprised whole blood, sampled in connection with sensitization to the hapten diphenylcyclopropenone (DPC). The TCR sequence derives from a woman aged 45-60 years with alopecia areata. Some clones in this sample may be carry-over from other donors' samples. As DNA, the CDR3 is TGCAGCGTTCTTTTTATGGGACAGAGACATGAAGCTTTCTTT. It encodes CSVLFMGQRHEAFF.